One and the same sample provided the 20 T cell receptor delta chains below, sequenced in a study of gamma-delta chains in newborns, infants, children. TCRdb reanalysed the reads via CATT. The sample lists thousands of delta-chain clones; more than 7.5% were seen once. The material sequenced was blood. These receptors were taken from a child who was a newborn, infant or young child, either healthy, febrile or measles-vaccinated (not recorded which).

This clone came up a few times. The chain couples TRDV2 to TRDJ3, with TRDD3 matching over 7 bases. J lost 0 bases, V lost 9 bases, and 10 bases had no gene match. Germline-derived CDR1 and CDR2 are GEAIGNYY and EKD. The CDR3 is made up of 17 amino acids. DNA of the CDR3: TGTGCCACCGTACTGGGGTCCCTCTCCTGGGACACCCGACAGATGTTTTTC. Its protein product is CATVLGSLSWDTRQMFF.

This clone was counted only a few times. A far larger clone is one base from this, pointing to a likely read error. In the same sample, other DNA sequences code for this CDR3. This CDR3 reads CACDTAVLGDKTDKLIF. For the CDR3, the DNA is TGTGCCTGCGACACCGCAGTACTGGGGGATAAGACCGATAAACTCATCTTT. The V gene is TRDV2, the J gene TRDJ1; 11 nucleotides line up with TRDD3. This CDR3 comprises 17 residues. Per the germline V gene, CDR1 is GEAIGNYY and CDR2 is EKD.

By sample fraction, this clone is large. The rearrangement links TRDV2 to TRDJ3; 10 bases map to TRDD3. The germline V gene encodes CDR1 GEAIGNYY and CDR2 EKD. The V gene end was trimmed by 3 bases and the J gene end by 1 base; junction bases not matched to a gene: 5. The CDR3 is 18 residues long. The CDR3 DNA is TGTGCCTGTGACGTCGTACTGGGGGATTCCTGGGACACCCGACAGATGTTTTTC. It codes for CACDVVLGDSWDTRQMFF.

This clone is large in the sample. The chain is built from TRDV2 and TRDJ1; 12 bases agree with TRDD3. The CDR3 sequence is 14 residues long. The V and J ends lost 2 bases and 7 bases, in that order; junction bases with no gene match: 4. Germline V gene data show CDR1 as GEAIGNYY and CDR2 as EKD. In nucleotides, the CDR3 is TGTGCCTGTGACAAGCTGGGGGATACGAGTAAACTCATCTTT. As protein: CACDKLGDTSKLIF.

This clone was recorded a few times. Since a much larger clone is just one base distant, this may be a read error. Within the sample, other DNA sequences also encode this same CDR3. The chain employs TRDV1 and TRDJ1; TRDD3 is a possible D gene (5 bases). Germline CDR1 reads TSWWSYY; CDR2 reads QGS. Trimming left V 0 bases short and J 1 base short, with 24 bases between. The CDR3 length is 20 residues. CDR3 nucleotides: TGTGCTCTTGGGGAACTCGGGTACGTTAGGCCGGGGGGCTTCACCGATAAACTCATCTTT. Its translation: CALGELGYVRPGGFTDKLIF.

As to this clone: The same CDR3 is also encoded by other DNA sequences in this sample. The chain is built from TRAV29/DV5 and TRDJ1; 10 bases match TRDD3. Germline V gene data show CDR1 as NSMFDY and CDR2 as ISSIKDK. The CDR3 consists of 19 residues. The V and J ends lost 0 bases and 0 bases, in that order; junction bases with no gene match: 14. In nucleotides, the CDR3 is TGTGCAGCAAGCGCTACGGTACTGGGGGATGTAGAATACACCGATAAACTCATCTTT. Translated: CAASATVLGDVEYTDKLIF.

By share, this clone ranks as large. The chain links TRDV2 to TRDJ1, with 13 bases that match TRDD3. The CDR3 is 18 residues long. CDR1 is GEAIGNYY and CDR2 is EKD in the germline V gene. After removal of 0 bases from V and 1 base from J, the junction contained 7 bases not matched to a gene. The CDR3 here is CACDTVNWGIRPTDKLIF. The CDR3, as DNA: TGTGCCTGTGACACCGTTAACTGGGGGATACGCCCCACCGATAAACTCATCTTT.

This clone was observed a handful of times. With a much larger clone just one base away, this may be a read error. Additional DNA sequences in this sample encode the identical CDR3. The V call is TRDV1, the J call TRDJ1, with D perhaps matching TRDD3 (6 bases). The CDR3 totals 18 residues. The germline CDR1 and CDR2 sequences are TSWWSYY and QGS. Here the CDR3 DNA reads TGTGCTCTTGGAGAACTCGTACCTACGGGGATCGGCACCGATAAACTCATCTTT. Protein: CALGELVPTGIGTDKLIF.

With regard to this clone: A much larger clonotype is one base distant, so this may be a read error. The same CDR3 can be traced to other DNA sequences in this sample. This chain links TRDV2 with TRDJ3; TRDD3 matches 12 bases. Germline V gene sequence: CDR1 GEAIGNYY, CDR2 EKD. The CDR3 is 18 residues long. In DNA form, the CDR3 reads TGTGCCTGTGACACCCTGGGGGATACGTCCTGGGACACACGACAGATGTTTTTC. As protein: CACDTLGDTSWDTRQMFF.

This clone is judged large. This same CDR3 is encoded by further DNA sequences in the sample. The rearrangement uses TRDV2 and TRDJ3; 9 positions match TRDD3. V gave up 0 bases and J gave up 0 bases; unmatched junction bases: 2. CDR1 and CDR2 (germline): GEAIGNYY, EKD. The length of the CDR3 is 18 residues. The CDR3 spells CACDTVGGYSWDTRQMFF. The CDR3 bases are TGTGCCTGTGACACCGTTGGGGGATACTCCTGGGACACCCGACAGATGTTTTTC.

Turning to this clone: TCRdb has a much larger clone's protein, which differs at residue 9 from the translation of this DNA, likely because of a read error; what is shown is the protein translated from the DNA. The V gene is TRDV2, the J gene TRDJ3; 8 positions agree with TRDD3. The CDR3 extends over 18 amino acids. CDR1 and CDR2 (germline): GEAIGNYY, EKD. The DNA for the CDR3 is TGTGCCTGTGACACCGTGGGATACGGGTCCTGGGACACCCGACAAATGTTTTTC. Amino acids: CACDTVGYGSWDTRQMFF.

This clone turned up a few times. This likely came from a read error, as a far larger clone is one base away. This sample also contains other DNA sequences that code for the same CDR3. The V gene is TRDV2, the J gene TRDJ3; TRDD3 agrees at 8 bases. The CDR3 spans 19 residues. Per germline, CDR1 GEAIGNYY and CDR2 EKD. For the CDR3, the DNA is TGTGCCTGTGACACCTGGGGGATCCCCAGCTCCTGGGACACGCGACAGATGTTTTTC. Its translation is CACDTWGIPSSWDTRQMFF.

This clone was observed a few times. A much larger clone lies one base from this, so it may be a read error. The sample contains more than one DNA sequence encoding this CDR3. This chain joins TRDV2 and TRDJ1; TRDD3 matches at 13 bases. This CDR3 contains 19 residues. Germline-derived CDR1 and CDR2 are GEAIGNYY and EKD. Here the CDR3 reads CACDTLLLGDTLSTDKLIF. The CDR3 DNA is TGCGCCTGTGACACGCTTTTACTGGGGGATACGCTGTCCACCGATAAACTCATCTTT.

For this clone: A much larger clone is a single base away; this may be a read error. The same CDR3 is also encoded by other DNA sequences in this sample. The chain links TRDV2 to TRDJ3; 12 bases are shared with TRDD3. The V gene end was trimmed by 0 bases and the J gene end by 4 bases; junction bases not matched to a gene: 6. This CDR3 is 19 amino acids long. The V gene's germline CDR1 is GEAIGNYY and CDR2 EKD. CDR3 bases: TGTGCCTGTGACACCGTAGGACTGGGGGATACTTGGGACACCCGACAGATGTTTTTC. This encodes CACDTVGLGDTWDTRQMFF.

This clone was found a few times. This same CDR3 is encoded by further DNA sequences in the sample. The V gene is TRDV1, the J gene TRDJ1, with no clear D. V was cut by 4 bases and J by 3 bases, with 27 bases left in between. Germline V gene lookup returns CDR1 TSWWSYY and CDR2 QGS. This CDR3 contains 19 residues. The CDR3 sequence is CALGAIVSLAPRTADKLIF. CDR3 bases: TGTGCTCTTGGGGCAATCGTCTCCCTTGCACCACGTACGGCCGATAAACTCATCTTT.

About this clone: The limits of the CDR3 on the DNA are not certain, so only TCRdb's listed CDR3 is given. This sequence joins TRDV1 and TRDJ1; the tabulated D call, TRDD3, remains unverified against the DNA. The CDR3 is 15 amino acids in total, end residues counted. Germline V gives CDR1 TSWWSYY, CDR2 QGS. The CDR3: CALGDWGEYTDKLIF.

The gene calls are TRDV1 and TRDJ1; 10 positions agree with TRDD3. The length of the CDR3 is 21 residues. V dropped 5 bases and J dropped 3; count of bases not matched to a gene: 24. The germline CDR1 and CDR2 sequences are TSWWSYY and QGS. CDR3 loop: CALGNYLHFYRGIRGADKLIF. In nucleotides, the CDR3 is TGTGCTCTTGGGAACTACCTTCACTTCTATCGGGGGATACGGGGAGCCGATAAACTCATCTTT.

This clone was detected only a few times. It is likely a read error: a sequence one base away is far more abundant. This specimen includes other DNA sequences encoding the same CDR3. V usage is TRDV2 and J usage is TRDJ2; the match to TRDD3 covers 7 bases. CDR3 length: 13 amino acids. Germline values: CDR1 GEAIGNYY, CDR2 EKD. Here the CDR3 reads CACDYWGTAQLFF. In nucleotides, the CDR3 is TGTGCTTGTGACTACTGGGGGACAGCACAACTCTTCTTT.

In its sample, this clone was seen a few times. The V and J genes are TRDV1 and TRDJ1; TRDD3 matches 8 bases. V lost 2 bases and J lost 0; bases outside the gene matches: 29. The CDR3 runs 24 residues. Per germline, CDR1 TSWWSYY and CDR2 QGS. This CDR3 reads CALGEFRADGPLRNWGSHTDKLIF. The DNA of the CDR3 is TGTGCTCTTGGGGAATTCCGTGCGGACGGGCCACTACGGAACTGGGGGTCCCACACCGATAAACTCATCTTT.

Comments on this clone: Other nucleotide sequences in the sample specify the same CDR3. The chain links TRDV2 to TRDJ1; possibly TRDD3 for D (6 bases). The V end was cut by 9 bases, the J end by 2 bases, with 12 bases between. This CDR3 spans 12 amino acids. The V gene's germline CDR1 is GEAIGNYY and CDR2 EKD. DNA for the CDR3: TGTGCCACCGTGGGGGCTACCGATAAACTCATCTTT. Its translation is CATVGATDKLIF.